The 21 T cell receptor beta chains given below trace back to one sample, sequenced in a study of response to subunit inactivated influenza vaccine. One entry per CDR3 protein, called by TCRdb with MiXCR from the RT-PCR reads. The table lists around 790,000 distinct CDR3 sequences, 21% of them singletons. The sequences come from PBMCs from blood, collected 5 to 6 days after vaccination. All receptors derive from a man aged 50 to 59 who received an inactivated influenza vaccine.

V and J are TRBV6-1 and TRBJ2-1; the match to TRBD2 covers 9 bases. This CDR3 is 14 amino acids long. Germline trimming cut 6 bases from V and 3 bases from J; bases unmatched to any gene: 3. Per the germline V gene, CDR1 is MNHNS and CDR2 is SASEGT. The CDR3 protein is CASRRTSVYNEQFF. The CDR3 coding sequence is TGTGCCAGCAGGCGGACTAGCGTCTACAATGAGCAGTTCTTC.

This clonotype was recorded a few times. CDR3 sequence: CASRNPGLAGAGELFF. CDR3 sequence (DNA): TGTGCCAGCAGGAACCCCGGACTAGCGGGTGCCGGGGAGCTGTTTTTT. The chain joins TRBV6-2 or TRBV6-3 to TRBJ2-2; 11 nucleotides line up with TRBD2. Germline CDR1 reads MNHEY; CDR2 reads SVGEGT. The CDR3 is 16 residues long. Trimming at V came to 6 bases and at J to 6 bases, leaving 9 bases not matched to a gene.

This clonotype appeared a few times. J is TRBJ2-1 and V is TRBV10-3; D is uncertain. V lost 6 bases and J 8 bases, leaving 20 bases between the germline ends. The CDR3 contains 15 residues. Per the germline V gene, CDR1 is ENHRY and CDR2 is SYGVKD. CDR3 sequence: CAISRADTWSDEQFF. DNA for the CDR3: TGTGCCATCAGCCGGGCCGACACCTGGAGCGATGAGCAGTTCTTC.

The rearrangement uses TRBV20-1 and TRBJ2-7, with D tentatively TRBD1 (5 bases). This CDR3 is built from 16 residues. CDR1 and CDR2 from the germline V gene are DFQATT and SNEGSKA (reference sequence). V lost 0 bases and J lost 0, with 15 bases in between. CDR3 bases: TGCAGTGCTAGAGATCCCAGGACAATTTTCTCCTACGAGCAGTACTTC. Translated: CSARDPRTIFSYEQYF.

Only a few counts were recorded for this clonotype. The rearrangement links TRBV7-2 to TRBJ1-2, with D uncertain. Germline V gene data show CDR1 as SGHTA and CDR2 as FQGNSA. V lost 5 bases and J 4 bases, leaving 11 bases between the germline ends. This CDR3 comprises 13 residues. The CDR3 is CASSQGRVYGYTF. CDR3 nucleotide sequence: TGTGCCAGCAGCCAAGGACGGGTCTATGGCTACACCTTC. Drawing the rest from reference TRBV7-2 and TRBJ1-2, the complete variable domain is GAGVSQSPSNKVTEKGKDVELRCDPISGHTALYWYRQSLGQGLEFLIYFQGNSAPDKSGLPSDRFSAERTGGSVSTLTIQRTQQEDSAVYLCASSQGRVYGYTFGSGTRLTVV.

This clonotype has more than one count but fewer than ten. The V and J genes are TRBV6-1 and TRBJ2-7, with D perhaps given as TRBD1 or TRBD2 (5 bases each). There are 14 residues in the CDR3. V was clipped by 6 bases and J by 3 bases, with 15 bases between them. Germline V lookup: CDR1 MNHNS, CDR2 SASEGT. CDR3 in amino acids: CASRKRGVDYEQYF. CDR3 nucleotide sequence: TGTGCCAGCAGAAAGCGAGGGGTGGACTACGAGCAGTACTTC.

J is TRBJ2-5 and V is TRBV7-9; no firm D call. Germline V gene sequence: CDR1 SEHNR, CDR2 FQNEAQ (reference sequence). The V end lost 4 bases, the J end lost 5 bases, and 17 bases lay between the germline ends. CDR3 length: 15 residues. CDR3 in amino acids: CASSSTLGSAETQYF. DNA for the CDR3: TGTGCCAGCAGCTCCACCTTAGGGTCAGCGGAGACCCAGTACTTC.

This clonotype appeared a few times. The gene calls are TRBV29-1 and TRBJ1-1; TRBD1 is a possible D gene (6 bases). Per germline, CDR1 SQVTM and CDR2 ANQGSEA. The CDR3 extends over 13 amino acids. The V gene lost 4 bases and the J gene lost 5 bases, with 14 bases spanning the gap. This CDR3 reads CSVGWDTKTEAFF. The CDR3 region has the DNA TGCAGCGTTGGGTGGGACACCAAGACTGAAGCTTTCTTT.

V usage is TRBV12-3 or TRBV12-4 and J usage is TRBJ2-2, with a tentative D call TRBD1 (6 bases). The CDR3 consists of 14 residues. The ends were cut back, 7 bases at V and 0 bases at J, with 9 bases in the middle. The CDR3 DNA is TGTGCCAGCATTGAGGGGGCGAACACCGGGGAGCTGTTTTTT. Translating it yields CASIEGANTGELFF.

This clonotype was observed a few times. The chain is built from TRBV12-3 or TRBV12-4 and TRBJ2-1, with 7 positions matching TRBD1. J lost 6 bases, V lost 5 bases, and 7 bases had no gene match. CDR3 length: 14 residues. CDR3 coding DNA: TGTGCCAGCAGTCAAACCCGGGACAGCAATGAGCAGTTCTTC. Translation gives CASSQTRDSNEQFF.

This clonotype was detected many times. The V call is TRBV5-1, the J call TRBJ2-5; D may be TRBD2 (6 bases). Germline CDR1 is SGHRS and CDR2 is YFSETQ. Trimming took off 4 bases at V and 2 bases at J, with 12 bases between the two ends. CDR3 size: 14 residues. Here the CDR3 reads CASSEGTSQETQYF. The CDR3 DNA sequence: TGCGCCAGCAGCGAAGGGACTTCACAAGAGACCCAGTACTTC.

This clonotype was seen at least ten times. The chain's CDR3 is CASSFSGRSTDTQYF. The CDR3 coding sequence is TGTGCCAGCAGCTTTAGCGGGAGAAGCACAGATACGCAGTATTTT. This rearrangement joins TRBV5-5 to TRBJ2-3; TRBD2 matches at 9 bases. The CDR3 spans 15 residues. V lost 2 bases, J lost 0 bases, and 1 base stayed unmatched. The germline gives CDR1 SGHKS, CDR2 YYEKEE (reference sequence).

CDR3 in DNA: TGCGCCAGCAGCCAAGGAGTTACTCACGTCTACACCTTC. This gives the protein CASSQGVTHVYTF. The chain recombines TRBV4-3 with TRBJ1-2; no definite D call. The CDR3 length is 13 residues. Germline assignment: CDR1 LGHNA and CDR2 YSLEER. Between the trimmed V and J ends, which lost 1 base and 10 bases, there was a span of 13 bases.

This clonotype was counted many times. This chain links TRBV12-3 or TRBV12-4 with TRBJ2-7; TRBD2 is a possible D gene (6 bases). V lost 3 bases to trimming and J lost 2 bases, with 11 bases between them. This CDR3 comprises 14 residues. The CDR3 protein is CASSFRGSAYEQYF. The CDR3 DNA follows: TGTGCCAGCAGTTTTCGGGGGAGTGCCTACGAGCAGTACTTC.

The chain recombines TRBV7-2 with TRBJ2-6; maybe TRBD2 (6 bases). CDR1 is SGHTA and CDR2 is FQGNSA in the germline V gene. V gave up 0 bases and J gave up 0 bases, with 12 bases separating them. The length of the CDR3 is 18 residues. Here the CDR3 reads CASSLAYRTNSGANVLTF. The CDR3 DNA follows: TGTGCCAGCAGCTTAGCGTACAGGACTAACTCTGGGGCCAACGTCCTGACTTTC.

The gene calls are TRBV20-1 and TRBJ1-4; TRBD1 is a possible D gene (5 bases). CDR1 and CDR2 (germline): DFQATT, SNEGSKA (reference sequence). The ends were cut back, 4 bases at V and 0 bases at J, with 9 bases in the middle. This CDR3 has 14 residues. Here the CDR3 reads CSAKRGATNEKLFF. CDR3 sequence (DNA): TGCAGTGCTAAAAGGGGAGCAACTAATGAAAAACTGTTTTTT.

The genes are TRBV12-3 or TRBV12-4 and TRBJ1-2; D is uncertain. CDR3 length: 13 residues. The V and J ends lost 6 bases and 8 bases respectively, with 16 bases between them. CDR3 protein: CASSTTPSGGYTF. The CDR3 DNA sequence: TGTGCCAGCAGCACTACACCGAGCGGAGGCTACACCTTC.

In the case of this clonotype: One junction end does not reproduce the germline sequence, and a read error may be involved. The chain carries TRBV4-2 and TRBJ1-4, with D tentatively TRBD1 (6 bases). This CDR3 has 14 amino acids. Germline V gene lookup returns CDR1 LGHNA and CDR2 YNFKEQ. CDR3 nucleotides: TGTGCCAGCAGCCAAGTAGCAGGGGATGAGAAACTGTTTTTT. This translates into CASSQVAGDEKLFF.

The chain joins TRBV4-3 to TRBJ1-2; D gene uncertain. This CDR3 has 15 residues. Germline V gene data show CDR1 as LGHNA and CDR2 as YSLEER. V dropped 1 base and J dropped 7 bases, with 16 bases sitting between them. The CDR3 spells CASSQALRRSVGYTF. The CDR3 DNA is TGCGCCAGCAGCCAAGCCCTCCGGAGGTCGGTTGGCTACACCTTC.

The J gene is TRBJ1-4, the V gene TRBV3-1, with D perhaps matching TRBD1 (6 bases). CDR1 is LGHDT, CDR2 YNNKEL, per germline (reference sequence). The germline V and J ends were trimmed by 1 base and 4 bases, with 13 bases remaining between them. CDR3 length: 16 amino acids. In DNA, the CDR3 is TGTGCCAGCAGCCAAGTAGGCCGGGACAATAATGAAAAACTGTTTTTT. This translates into CASSQVGRDNNEKLFF.

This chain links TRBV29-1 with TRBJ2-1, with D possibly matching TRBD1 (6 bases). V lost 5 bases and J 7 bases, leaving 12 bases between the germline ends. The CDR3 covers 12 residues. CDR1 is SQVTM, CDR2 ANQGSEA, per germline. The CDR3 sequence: CSVQYRENEQFF. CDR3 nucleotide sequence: TGCAGCGTTCAATACAGGGAGAATGAGCAGTTCTTC.